This T cell receptor (beta chain) was profiled in a study of T cells in women clearing cervical HPV infection. Study-wide points: Controls had more TRBV6-7 (0.16%) than cases (roughly 0.11%). Repertoire richness, not evenness, was significantly elevated in CIN3+ cases versus controls.

The data were produced by immunoSEQ multiplex PCR, yet TCRdb's version contains in-frame clones alone and is incomplete. Listed are about 19,000 clones; 3.2% falls within the top ten. A note on this clone: The antigen remains undetermined. The missing CDR3 end, 3 residues past where the read stops, is filled in from the germline J gene.

The germline V gene has CDR1 SNHLY and CDR2 FYNNEI. CDR3 size: 16 residues. V lost 5 bases to trimming and J lost 6 bases; unmatched junction nucleotides: 10. Sequenced input: blood buffy coat. The chain is built from TRBV2 and TRBJ2-2; TRBD1 matches at 9 bases. The TCR was taken from a woman between 18 and 70 years old with a cervical HPV16 infection that either progressed to CIN3+ or cleared (not recorded which). CDR3 DNA, as far as it was read: TGTGCCAGCAGTAGTCCCGGGACAGGGATGTCCGGGGAG. Amino acid sequence: CASSSPGTGMSGE. The whole CDR3 sequence is CASSSPGTGMSGELFF.